The next 14 T cell receptor beta chains were all read from a single sample in a study of identical twins (dated by TCRdb to the mid-2010s). The library relied on 5' RACE. Sequencing instrument: Illumina HiSeq 2000. TCRdb itself trimmed the public reads at Q25 with fastp, ran MiXCR and retained productive beta chains. Duplicate CDR3 protein sequences are folded into a single record with the most common DNA and genes. The sample table shows approximately 620,000 distinct CDR3 sequences, and 8.6% are seen once. Approximately 0.89% of the sample comes from the top ten. The data also belong to a second study, concerning yellow fever vaccine responses in identical twins.

Sequencing was done on a sample of PBMCs. These receptors all come from a woman between 18 and 29 years old in good health.

This clonotype was observed many times. The chain links TRBV27 to TRBJ2-7; weak D call: TRBD2 (6 bases). The CDR3 is 12 amino acids. Trimming removed 5 bases at V and 6 bases at J, with 11 bases between. CDR1 MNHEY and CDR2 SMNVEV come from the germline V gene (reference sequence). Here the CDR3 DNA reads TGTGCCAGCAGTGACCTTAGCGGCGAGCAGTACTTC. It codes for CASSDLSGEQYF.

This clonotype turned up a few times. The rearrangement joins TRBV7-6 to TRBJ2-7; D call uncertain. V lost 5 bases and J 4 bases, leaving 9 bases between the germline ends. The length of the CDR3 is 12 residues. From germline, CDR1 is SGHVS and CDR2 FNYEAQ. DNA for the CDR3: TGTGCCAGCAGCCCGCCTTGGTACGAGCAGTACTTC. It is translated as CASSPPWYEQYF.

This clonotype was picked up many times. The chain links TRBV4-3 to TRBJ2-7; 7 bases fit TRBD2. CDR3 length: 14 residues. Germline V lookup: CDR1 LGHNA, CDR2 YSLEER. J was trimmed by 3 bases and V by 0 bases; bases with no gene match: 2. CDR3 sequence: CASSQDLADYEQYF. The CDR3 nucleotides read TGCGCCAGCAGCCAAGACCTAGCGGACTACGAGCAGTACTTC.

This clonotype was counted only a few times. The chain recombines TRBV29-1 with TRBJ2-7; 14 positions agree with TRBD2. CDR1 SQVTM and CDR2 ANQGSEA come from the germline V gene. V was clipped by 5 bases and J by 0 bases; unmatched bases: 3. This CDR3 has 15 amino acids. The CDR3 loop is CSVTGTSGSSYEQYF. CDR3 DNA sequence: TGCAGCGTTACCGGGACTAGCGGGAGCTCCTACGAGCAGTACTTC.

This clonotype showed up just a few times. The V gene is TRBV29-1, the J gene TRBJ2-4; 7 bases map to TRBD2. Germline V gene data show CDR1 as SQVTM and CDR2 as ANQGSEA. The length of the CDR3 is 18 residues. With 4 bases clipped from V and 2 bases from J, the junction kept 17 bases outside the gene matches. The CDR3 here is CSVGASTGGSGPKNIQYF. CDR3 nucleotides: TGCAGCGTTGGGGCCTCAACGGGGGGTAGCGGGCCCAAAAACATTCAGTACTTC.

This clonotype showed up many times. The chain is built from TRBV12-3 or TRBV12-4 and TRBJ1-2, with 7 bases identical to TRBD1. The CDR3 loop spans 14 amino acids. With 5 bases clipped from V and 1 base from J, the junction kept 4 bases outside the gene matches. The CDR3 is CASSLGTVNYGYTF. CDR3 nucleotides: TGTGCCAGCAGTCTCGGGACAGTTAACTATGGCTACACCTTC.

J is TRBJ2-7 and V is TRBV11-1; TRBD1 aligns across 10 bases. The V gene's germline CDR1 is SGHAT and CDR2 FQDESV (reference sequence). The CDR3 is 14 residues long. Trimming at V came to 6 bases and at J to 5 bases, leaving 7 bases not matched to a gene. This CDR3 reads CASRLAGTGDEQYF. The CDR3 bases are TGTGCCAGCAGGCTGGCCGGGACAGGGGACGAGCAGTACTTC.

This clonotype was found a few times. The rearrangement joins TRBV5-1 to TRBJ2-7; D gene uncertain. CDR1 is SGHRS and CDR2 is YFSETQ in the germline V gene. Deletions cut 2 bases from V and 5 bases from J, with 11 bases between. This CDR3 has 13 amino acids. CDR3 protein: CASSFLSTDEQYF. CDR3 DNA sequence: TGCGCCAGCAGCTTCCTTTCTACGGACGAGCAGTACTTC.

The chain employs TRBV7-9 and TRBJ2-7; maybe TRBD1 (6 bases). This CDR3 comprises 13 residues. The V gene's germline CDR1 is SEHNR and CDR2 FQNEAQ (reference sequence). Trimming shortened V by 6 bases and J by 2 bases, and 11 bases separated the two germline ends. CDR3 nucleotide sequence: TGTGCCAGCAGTTGGACAGACCCCTACGAGCAGTACTTC. Residues: CASSWTDPYEQYF.

This clonotype has a handful of counts. The chain uses TRBV6-5 and TRBJ2-7; 7 bases map to TRBD1. Germline-derived CDR1 and CDR2 are MNHEY and SVGAGI. This CDR3 spans 15 amino acids. The V gene end was trimmed by 4 bases and the J gene end by 3 bases; junction bases not matched to a gene: 9. CDR3 sequence: CASSSSGTDNYEQYF. The CDR3 DNA follows: TGTGCCAGCAGTTCCTCCGGGACAGATAACTACGAGCAGTACTTC.

The rearrangement links TRBV14 to TRBJ2-1; D is uncertain. Looked up from germline, CDR1 is SGHDN and CDR2 is FVKESK. The CDR3 runs to 15 residues. The V end was cut by 1 base, the J end by 4 bases, with 11 bases between. CDR3 in DNA: TGTGCCAGCAGCCAAGGTCCGCGGCGGTACAATGAGCAGTTCTTC. Protein: CASSQGPRRYNEQFF.

This clonotype was detected only a few times. The junction departs from germline at one end; a sequencing error may be responsible. This chain uses TRBV7-7 with TRBJ2-1; 13 nucleotides align to TRBD2. Germline lookup yields CDR1 SSHAT and CDR2 FNYEAQ (reference sequence). The CDR3 consists of 16 residues. DNA for the CDR3: TGTGCTAGCAGCTTACAACTAGCGGGGGGGTACAATGAGCAGTTCTTC. It is translated as CASSLQLAGGYNEQFF.

The rearrangement joins TRBV18 to TRBJ1-2; 8 bases fit TRBD1. Looked up from germline, CDR1 is KGHSH and CDR2 is LQKENI. Losses at the gene ends were 8 bases for V and 7 bases for J; bases not matched to a gene: 6. This CDR3 spans 12 amino acids. CDR3 nucleotides: TGTGCCAGCGGGACAGGCGGTGGTGGCTACACCTTC. Translation gives CASGTGGGGYTF.

This clonotype was observed at least ten times. The chain joins TRBV24-1 to TRBJ2-7; D might be TRBD1 or TRBD2, each matching 5 bases. This CDR3 contains 15 residues. CDR1 and CDR2 (germline): KGHDR, SFDVKD. Trimming removed 3 bases from V and 6 bases from J, with 17 bases in between. CDR3 bases: TGTGCCACCAGTGATACCGGGACCTCTGATGGCGAGCAGTACTTC. This encodes CATSDTGTSDGEQYF.